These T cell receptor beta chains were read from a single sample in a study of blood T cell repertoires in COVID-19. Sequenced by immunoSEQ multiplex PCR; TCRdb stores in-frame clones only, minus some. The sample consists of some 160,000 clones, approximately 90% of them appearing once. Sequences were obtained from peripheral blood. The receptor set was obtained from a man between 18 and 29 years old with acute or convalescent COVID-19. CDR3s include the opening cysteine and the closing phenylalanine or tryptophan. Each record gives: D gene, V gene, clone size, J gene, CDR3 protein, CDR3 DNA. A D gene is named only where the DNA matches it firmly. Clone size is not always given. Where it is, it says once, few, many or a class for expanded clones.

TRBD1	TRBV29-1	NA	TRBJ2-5	CSALTGDSQETQYF	TGCAGCGCCCTAACTGGGGACAGCCAAGAGACCCAGTACTTC
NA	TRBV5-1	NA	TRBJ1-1	CASSFRGNTEAFF	TGCGCCAGCAGCTTTAGGGGGAACACTGAAGCTTTCTTT
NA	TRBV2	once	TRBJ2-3	CASLNLAPSTDTQYF	TGTGCCAGCCTCAATCTAGCCCCTAGCACAGATACGCAGTATTTT
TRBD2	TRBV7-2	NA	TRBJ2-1	CASSFRPGLRGDEQFF	TGTGCCAGCAGCTTTCGACCGGGACTAAGAGGCGATGAGCAGTTCTTC
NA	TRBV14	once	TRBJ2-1	CASSQDRAGSSYNEQFF	TGTGCCAGCAGCCAAGATAGGGCGGGTAGCTCCTACAATGAGCAGTTCTTC
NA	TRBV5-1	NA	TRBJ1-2	CASSLAGGGTNYGYTF	TGCGCCAGCAGCTTGGCCGGGGGAGGAACTAACTATGGCTACACCTTC
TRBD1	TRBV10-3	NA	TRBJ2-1	CAISASRGGPYNEQFF	TGTGCCATCAGTGCGTCCCGAGGGGGCCCTTACAATGAGCAGTTCTTC
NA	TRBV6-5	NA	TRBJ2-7	CASTRTASYEQYF	TGTGCCAGCACCAGGACAGCGTCCTACGAGCAGTACTTC
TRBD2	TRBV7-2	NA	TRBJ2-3	CASSPRTSGRTDTQYF	TGTGCCAGCAGCCCCCGGACTAGCGGGCGCACAGATACGCAGTATTTT
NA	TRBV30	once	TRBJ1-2	CAWQRRGADGYTF	TGTGCCTGGCAAAGAAGAGGTGCAGATGGCTACACCTTC
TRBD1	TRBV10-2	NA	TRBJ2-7	CASSDRGPYEQYF	TGCGCCAGCAGTGACAGGGGGCCGTACGAGCAGTACTTC
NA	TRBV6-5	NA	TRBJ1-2	CASSYSEDNYGYTF	TGTGCCAGCAGTTACTCTGAGGATAACTATGGCTACACCTTC
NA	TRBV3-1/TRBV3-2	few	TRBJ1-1	CASSQFGGVGTEAFF	TGTGCCAGCAGCCAGTTCGGGGGGGTTGGCACTGAAGCTTTCTTT
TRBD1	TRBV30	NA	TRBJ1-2	CAWSVQGAYNYGYTF	TGTGCCTGGAGTGTACAGGGGGCTTATAACTATGGCTACACCTTC
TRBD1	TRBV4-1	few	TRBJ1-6	CASSQLVGTAFYNSPLHF	TGCGCCAGCAGCCAATTGGTTGGGACAGCTTTTTATAATTCACCCCTCCACTTT
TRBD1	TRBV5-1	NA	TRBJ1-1	CASSLVGQGTEAFF	TGCGCCAGCAGCTTGGTGGGACAGGGTACTGAAGCTTTCTTT
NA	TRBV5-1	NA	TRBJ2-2	CASSFYITGTGELFF	TGCGCCAGCAGCTTTTATATCACAGGGACCGGGGAGCTGTTTTTT
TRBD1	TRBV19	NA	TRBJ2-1	CASSIVQGVSYNEQFF	TGTGCCAGTAGTATAGTTCAGGGGGTCTCCTACAATGAGCAGTTCTTC
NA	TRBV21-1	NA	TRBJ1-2	CASTLQGGFYFYGYTF	TGTGCCAGCACCTTACAGGGGGGATTCTACTTTTATGGCTACACCTTC
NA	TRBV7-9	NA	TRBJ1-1	CASSLQGNTEAFF	TGTGCCAGCAGCTTACAGGGGAACACTGAAGCTTTCTTT
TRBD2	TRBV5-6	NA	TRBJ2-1	CASSGGLAVYNEQFF	TGTGCCAGCAGCGGGGGACTAGCGGTTTACAATGAGCAGTTCTTC
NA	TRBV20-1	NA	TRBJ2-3	CSASAQRRISTDTQYF	TGCAGTGCTAGTGCCCAGAGGAGAATTAGCACAGATACGCAGTATTTT
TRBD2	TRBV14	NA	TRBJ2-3	CASSRTSGWFTDTQYF	TGTGCCAGCAGCCGAACTAGCGGTTGGTTCACAGATACGCAGTATTTT
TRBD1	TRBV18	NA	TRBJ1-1	CASSPPRGKQGAIFTEAFF	TGTGCCAGCTCACCACCGCGGGGGAAACAGGGGGCGATTTTCACTGAAGCTTTCTTT
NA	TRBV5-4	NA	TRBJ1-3	CASSYREGLGNTIYF	TGTGCCAGCAGCTATCGTGAGGGACTTGGAAACACCATATATTTT
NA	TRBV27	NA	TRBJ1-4	CASSLTGVATNEKLFF	TGTGCCAGCAGTTTAACGGGGGTCGCAACTAATGAAAAACTGTTTTTT
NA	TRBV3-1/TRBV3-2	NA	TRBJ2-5	CASRLRVMGQETQYF	TGTGCCAGCAGGCTCAGGGTAATGGGACAAGAGACCCAGTACTTC
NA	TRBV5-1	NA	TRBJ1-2	CASSSGGPNYGYTF	TGCGCCAGCAGCTCGGGAGGGCCTAACTATGGCTACACCTTC
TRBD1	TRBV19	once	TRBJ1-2	CATKGLGQGAGGYTF	TGTGCCACGAAAGGGCTGGGGCAGGGGGCAGGAGGCTACACCTTC
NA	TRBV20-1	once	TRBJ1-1	CSASSGYNTEAFF	TGCAGTGCTAGTTCAGGGTATAACACTGAAGCTTTCTTT
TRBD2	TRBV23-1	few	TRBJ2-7	CASSQPTSGSSYEQYF	TGCGCCAGCAGTCAACCGACTAGCGGGAGCTCCTACGAGCAGTACTTC
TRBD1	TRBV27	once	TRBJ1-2	CASSLTQGADGYTF	TGTGCCAGCAGTTTAACCCAGGGGGCGGATGGCTACACCTTC
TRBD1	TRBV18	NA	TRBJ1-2	CASSPLAAGGGYGYTF	TGTGCCAGCTCACCATTGGCCGCAGGGGGCGGCTATGGCTACACCTTC
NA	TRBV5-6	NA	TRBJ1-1	CASRPAEYTEAFF	TGTGCCAGCAGGCCCGCGGAGTACACTGAAGCTTTCTTT
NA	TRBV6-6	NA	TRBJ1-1	CASSSTGNTEAFF	TGTGCCAGCAGTTCGACGGGGAACACTGAAGCTTTCTTT
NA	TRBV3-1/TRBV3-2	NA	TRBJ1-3	CASSHLDRGNTIYF	TGTGCCAGCAGCCACCTCGACAGGGGAAACACCATATATTTT
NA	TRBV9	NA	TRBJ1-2	CASSVLGTRYGYTF	TGTGCCAGCAGCGTTCTAGGGACAAGATATGGCTACACCTTC
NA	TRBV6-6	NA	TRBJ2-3	CASSYSRQSTDTQYF	TGTGCCAGCAGTTACTCGAGACAGAGCACAGATACGCAGTATTTT
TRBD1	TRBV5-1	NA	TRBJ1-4	CASSPDTGDEKLFF	TGCGCCAGCAGCCCAGATACAGGGGATGAAAAACTGTTTTTT
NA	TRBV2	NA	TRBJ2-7	CASSSLYEQYF	TGTGCCAGCAGTTCCCTCTACGAGCAGTACTTC
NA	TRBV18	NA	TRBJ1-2	CASSPILTGIDGYTF	TGTGCCAGCTCACCAATCCTAACAGGGATCGATGGCTACACCTTC
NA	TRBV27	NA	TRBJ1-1	CASSLTTSGTEAFF	TGTGCCAGCAGTTTGACCACCTCGGGGACTGAAGCTTTCTTT
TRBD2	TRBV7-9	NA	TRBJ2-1	CASSPRQTGTKQFF	TGTGCCAGCAGCCCGCGGCAGACCGGGACTAAGCAGTTCTTC
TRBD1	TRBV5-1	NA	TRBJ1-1	CASRGQGKTEAFF	TGCGCCAGCAGGGGACAGGGGAAGACTGAAGCTTTCTTT
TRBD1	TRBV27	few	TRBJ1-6	CASSPLIGQGNSPLHF	TGTGCCAGCAGTCCACTCATTGGACAGGGGAATTCACCCCTCCACTTT
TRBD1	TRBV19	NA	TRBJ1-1	CASSMEEGATEAFF	TGTGCCAGTAGTATGGAGGAGGGGGCCACTGAAGCTTTCTTT
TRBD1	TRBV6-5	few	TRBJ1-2	CASSYRDRGPNYGYTF	TGTGCCAGCAGCTACCGGGACAGGGGACCTAACTATGGCTACACCTTC
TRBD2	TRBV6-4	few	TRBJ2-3	CASSGSSSGGADTQYF	TGTGCCAGCAGTGGCTCCTCTAGCGGGGGGGCAGATACGCAGTATTTT